These 13 T cell receptor beta chains originate from one sample sequenced in a study of blood T cells in healthy people across ages. Primers used in a second PCR of about 7 to 11 cycles were a sample-barcoded 5' primer and a J-beta primer mix. Each CDR3 protein is one row after TCRdb ran MiXCR on the 5' RACE reads. The table shows a few hundred thousand distinct CDR3 sequences, with roughly 29% occurring only once. Material: blood. These receptors all stem from a woman between 70 and 85 years old in good health.

The chain uses TRBV20-1 and TRBJ2-3, with 7 bases lining up with TRBD1. V gave up 6 bases and J gave up 2 bases; unmatched junction bases: 2. This CDR3 spans 12 amino acids. From germline, CDR1 is DFQATT and CDR2 SNEGSKA (reference sequence). CDR3 residues: CSADRATDTQYF. CDR3 DNA: TGCAGTGCCGACAGGGCCACAGATACGCAGTATTTT.

The chain links TRBV24-1 to TRBJ2-7; D not resolved. This CDR3 contains 14 residues. CDR1 is KGHDR, CDR2 SFDVKD, per germline. Deletions cut 5 bases from V and 5 bases from J, with 15 bases between. DNA of the CDR3: TGTGCCACCAGTGCTGAAACGACCTGGGACGAGCAGTACTTC. Its translation: CATSAETTWDEQYF.

The CDR3 loop reads CASSLDYRTSGAYNEQFF. CDR3 bases: TGTGCCAGCAGTTTAGATTATAGGACTAGCGGGGCCTACAATGAGCAGTTCTTC. The chain employs TRBV12-3 or TRBV12-4 and TRBJ2-1, with 12 bases aligning to TRBD2. The CDR3 runs to 18 residues. Unmatched junction bases numbered 6, after V lost 1 base and J lost 2 bases.

The chain uses TRBV2 and TRBJ1-1; D not resolved. The germline V gene encodes CDR1 SNHLY and CDR2 FYNNEI. The CDR3 spans 16 residues. The germline V and J ends were trimmed by 7 bases and 0 bases, with 18 bases remaining between them. CDR3 nucleotide sequence: TGTGCCAGCAACCCCCAGGAGTGGGCCTTGAACACTGAAGCTTTCTTT. This translates into CASNPQEWALNTEAFF.

In its sample, this clonotype was seen many times. The CDR3 region is CATSYAGSNNEQFF. The CDR3 region has the DNA TGTGCCACCAGTTATGCCGGGAGCAACAATGAGCAGTTCTTC. The chain couples TRBV24-1 to TRBJ2-1, with D tentatively TRBD2 (6 bases). The germline V gene encodes CDR1 KGHDR and CDR2 SFDVKD. This CDR3 has 14 residues. Trimming removed 6 bases at V and 5 bases at J, with 13 bases between.

This clonotype was picked up a small number of times. This chain uses TRBV12-3 or TRBV12-4 with TRBJ1-5; D remains ambiguous. This CDR3 spans 15 amino acids. The V end lost 5 bases, the J end lost 2 bases, and 13 bases lay between the germline ends. The CDR3 region is CASSLGRSGNQPQHF. DNA for the CDR3: TGTGCCAGCAGTCTCGGGAGGTCAGGCAATCAGCCCCAGCATTTT.

J is TRBJ1-1 and V is TRBV5-1; TRBD1 matches at 7 bases. J was trimmed by 1 base and V by 4 bases; bases with no gene match: 4. Germline V lookup: CDR1 SGHRS, CDR2 YFSETQ. This CDR3 has 14 residues. The DNA of the CDR3 is TGCGCCAGCAGCATACAGGGGCAGAACACTGAAGCTTTCTTT. Its protein is CASSIQGQNTEAFF.

The chain uses TRBV4-2 and TRBJ2-1; 7 nucleotides match TRBD1. Germline CDR1 LGHNA, CDR2 YNFKEQ. There are 17 residues in the CDR3. V was pared by 4 bases and J by 7 bases, with 16 bases of the junction left unmatched. The CDR3 nucleotides are TGTGCCAGCAGCCCACAGTGGGGACAGTGGGGCGTGAATGAGCAGTTCTTC. The encoded protein is CASSPQWGQWGVNEQFF.

The chain carries TRBV20-1 and TRBJ2-1, with D perhaps matching TRBD1 or TRBD2 (5 bases each). With 2 bases removed from V and 9 bases from J, the gap between germline ends came to 17 bases. In germline, CDR1 is DFQATT, CDR2 SNEGSKA (reference sequence). The CDR3 runs 14 residues. The CDR3 spells CSARRTPGGGEQFF. CDR3 sequence (DNA): TGCAGTGCTAGACGTACCCCCGGTGGGGGTGAGCAGTTCTTC.

A single count supports this clonotype. The chain recombines TRBV27 with TRBJ1-5; D gene unclear. The CDR3 is 15 residues long. Looked up from germline, CDR1 is MNHEY and CDR2 is SMNVEV (reference sequence). The V end was cut by 8 bases, the J end by 3 bases, with 17 bases between. The CDR3 nucleotides read TGTGCCAGCCTCTTCGGTAGGCACTTCAATCAGCCCCAGCATTTT. This sequence encodes CASLFGRHFNQPQHF.

CDR3 nucleotides: TGCGCCAGCAGCTTACGGGGGTCACCCACAGATACGCAGTATTTT. This gives the protein CASSLRGSPTDTQYF. The chain recombines TRBV5-1 with TRBJ2-3, with a tentative D call TRBD2 (6 bases). V was cut by 2 bases and J by 2 bases, with 12 bases left in between. The CDR3 spans 15 residues. Per the germline V gene, CDR1 is SGHRS and CDR2 is YFSETQ.

This clonotype showed up just a few times. The chain employs TRBV5-1 and TRBJ2-7; D tentatively reads TRBD1 or TRBD2 (5 bases each). V gave up 0 bases and J gave up 4 bases, with 17 bases separating them. Germline V gives CDR1 SGHRS, CDR2 YFSETQ. The CDR3 has 16 amino acids. The CDR3: CASSLAAGDPTYEQYF. CDR3 sequence (DNA): TGCGCCAGCAGCTTGGCGGCCGGGGACCCCACTTACGAGCAGTACTTC.

This sequence joins TRBV20-1 and TRBJ1-2; D is unclear. The CDR3 sequence is 12 residues long. V was clipped by 5 bases and J by 8 bases, with 15 bases between them. The V gene's germline CDR1 is DFQATT and CDR2 SNEGSKA (reference sequence). The CDR3 spells CSAFWATRGYTF. The CDR3 bases are TGCAGTGCTTTTTGGGCGACTAGGGGCTACACCTTC.